This TCR beta chain was captured by sequencing in a study of blood T cell repertoires in COVID-19. Across the whole study: The samples span acute and convalescent COVID-19 from the United States, Italy and Spain.

Germline V gene lookup returns CDR1 SGHRS and CDR2 YFSETQ. CDR3 length equals 16 residues. V lost 4 bases and J lost 1; bases outside the gene matches: 6. The data were produced by immunoSEQ multiplex PCR, yet TCRdb's version contains in-frame clones alone and is incomplete. The profile shows about 230,000 clones, approximately 89% of them singletons. Participant-reported clinical history was the basis for cohort assignment. The TCR comes from a woman in her twenties or thirties who had been exposed to COVID-19. The rearrangement joins TRBV5-1 to TRBJ2-5, with 11 bases matching TRBD2. Sequences were obtained from PBMCs or T cells enriched from blood (not recorded which). In nucleotides, the CDR3 is TGCGCCAGCAGCACCCTAGCGGGAGGCCTCCAAGAGACCCAGTACTTC. Residues: CASSTLAGGLQETQYF.